This T cell receptor (beta chain) is drawn from a study of shared clonotypes between healthy human individuals. About the study: Researchers assigned three CD4 naive, three CD4 memory, two CD8 naive and one CD8 memory plate to each donor. Study-wide findings and caveats: Naive subsets usually exceeded memory subsets in estimated richness. Generation of non-shared clonotypes was less probable than generation of clonotypes shared by all four donors.

The CDR3 runs 15 residues. Germline CDR1 and CDR2: MDHEN and SYDVKM. V shed 6 bases and J 4 bases; nucleotides not matched to a gene: 9. With regard to this clone: Its specificity is unknown. Other nucleotide sequences from this sample produce the same CDR3.

The test was conducted at deep level. Sequencing used immunoSEQ multiplex PCR; TCRdb keeps in-frame clones, though not all of them. The data hold about 2.4 million clones, with roughly 93% observed a single time. Sequencing used naive CD4+ T cells from PBMCs. The sample's subset: CD45RA+ positively selected. The TCR sequence derives from a young man in good health. Some clones in this sample may be carry-over from other donors' samples. V usage is TRBV28 and J usage is TRBJ2-5, with 9 nucleotides matching TRBD1. Here the CDR3 DNA reads TGTGCCAGCAGCCGTCCGGGACAGGGTCGAGAGACCCAGTACTTC. This codes for CASSRPGQGRETQYF.